The source of this T cell receptor (beta chain) is a study of T cell responses to AZD1222 COVID-19 vaccine. Study results and limitations: Spike-specific TCR breadth and depth rose after two AZD1222 doses. Of the AZD1222 recipients, only 6 or 7 were seropositive at baseline. Donors skewed white British and female; clonal diversity was possibly underestimated. Sampled repertoires all dated from after the peak T cell response.

Using immunoSEQ multiplex PCR, the repertoire was profiled, and TCRdb retains in-frame clones only, with some absent. The repertoire includes about 130,000 clones, about 90% of them detected once, and roughly 2% sits in the top ten. Concerning this clone itself: Antigen specificity is unknown.

Germline V lookup: CDR1 LGHDT, CDR2 YNNKEL (reference sequence). The CDR3 totals 15 residues. The V end was cut by 0 bases, the J end by 7 bases, with 15 bases between. Sample: peripheral blood, taken on day 0 of AZD1222 vaccination. The chain has TRBV3-1 (or the pseudogene TRBV3-2) and TRBJ1-2, with D perhaps matching TRBD1 (6 bases). The source is an adult in good health. The CDR3 DNA follows: TGTGCCAGCAGCCAAGAAGTCATCGGGGGCGGTGGCTACACCTTC. It specifies CASSQEVIGGGGYTF.